Shown below are 10 T cell receptor beta chains from a single sample sequenced in a study of blood T cell repertoires in COVID-19. Some clones are missing from TCRdb's copy, which holds only in-frame ones; the method was immunoSEQ multiplex PCR. The sample lists hundreds of thousands of clones, roughly 89% occurring once. Material: PBMCs or T cells enriched from blood (not recorded which). The receptors derive from a man aged 40-49 years who had recovered from COVID-19.

In its sample, this clone was seen a few times. The V and J genes are TRBV11-1 and TRBJ1-6; TRBD1 matches at 7 bases. Germline lookup yields CDR1 SGHAT and CDR2 FQDESV (reference sequence). The CDR3 runs to 13 residues. Unmatched junction bases numbered 9, after V lost 5 bases and J lost 14 bases. Here the CDR3 DNA reads TGTGCCAGCAGCCGACAGGGTTTGGAATCCCTCCACTTT. Protein product: CASSRQGLESLHF.

The rearrangement uses TRBV19 and TRBJ1-2; 7 positions agree with TRBD1. Germline V gives CDR1 LNHDA, CDR2 SQIVND (reference sequence). This CDR3 is 14 amino acids long. Unmatched junction bases numbered 10, after V lost 5 bases and J lost 7 bases. The CDR3 reads CASSPPGGEFGYTF. CDR3 sequence (DNA): TGTGCCAGTAGTCCCCCAGGGGGTGAATTTGGCTACACCTTC.

The V call is TRBV19, the J call TRBJ1-5; D is perhaps TRBD1 (5 bases). CDR1 is LNHDA and CDR2 is SQIVND in the germline V gene (reference sequence). Deletions cut 3 bases from V and 0 bases from J, with 9 bases between. CDR3 length: 15 residues. CDR3 residues: CASSIDRISNQPQHF. CDR3 bases: TGTGCCAGTAGTATCGACAGAATTAGCAATCAGCCCCAGCATTTT.

J is TRBJ2-7 and V is TRBV7-2; no clear D. In germline, CDR1 is SGHTA, CDR2 FQGNSA. The ends were cut back, 1 base at V and 5 bases at J, with 12 bases in the middle. The CDR3 spans 14 residues. The CDR3 DNA follows: TGTGCCAGCAGCTTAGAATTCCCCCCAAACGAGCAGTACTTC. It is translated as CASSLEFPPNEQYF.

The V gene is TRBV27, the J gene TRBJ2-7; a weak D match, TRBD2 (6 bases). V lost 2 bases and J lost 2, with 13 bases in between. The CDR3 is 15 amino acids. Germline values: CDR1 MNHEY, CDR2 SMNVEV (reference sequence). The CDR3 reads CASSLGWDSAYEQYF. As DNA, the CDR3 is TGTGCCAGCAGTTTAGGTTGGGACTCTGCCTACGAGCAGTACTTC.

Only one count was recorded for this clone. The gene calls are TRBV7-8 and TRBJ1-4; D possibly corresponds to TRBD1 (5 bases). This CDR3 has 15 amino acids. V lost 1 base, J lost 4 bases, and 10 bases lay in between. The germline gives CDR1 SGHVS, CDR2 FQNEAQ. The CDR3, as DNA: TGTGCCAGCAGCTTAGTCAAGGGGAATAATGAAAAACTGTTTTTT. Encoded protein: CASSLVKGNNEKLFF.

This chain joins TRBV6-5 and TRBJ1-1, with D possibly matching TRBD1 (6 bases). The V end was cut by 2 bases, the J end by 4 bases, with 14 bases between. The CDR3 extends over 15 amino acids. Per germline, CDR1 MNHEY and CDR2 SVGAGI. The CDR3 coding sequence is TGTGCCAGCAGTTACGAAGTCAGGGGTGCCACTGAAGCTTTCTTT. This encodes CASSYEVRGATEAFF.

The rearrangement links TRBV3-1 (or the pseudogene TRBV3-2) to TRBJ2-2; 12 bases are a match to TRBD2. This CDR3 is built from 17 residues. The V gene end was trimmed by 1 base and the J gene end by 7 bases; junction bases not matched to a gene: 7. From germline, CDR1 is LGHDT and CDR2 YNNKEL (reference sequence). This CDR3 reads CASSQVASGGAHGELFF. CDR3 sequence (DNA): TGTGCCAGCAGCCAAGTAGCTAGCGGGGGGGCTCACGGGGAGCTGTTTTTT.

The rearrangement uses TRBV28 and TRBJ1-5; 8 nucleotides align to TRBD1. The CDR3 spans 15 residues. V was clipped by 9 bases and J by 2 bases; unmatched bases: 9. Germline V gene data show CDR1 as MDHEN and CDR2 as SYDVKM. The CDR3 sequence: CASLDRGKGNQPQHF. CDR3 in DNA: TGTGCCAGTTTAGACAGGGGCAAGGGCAATCAGCCCCAGCATTTT.

A single count supports this clone. The chain is built from TRBV21-1 and TRBJ2-3; the table's D gene call, TRBD1, was not cross checked with the DNA. TRBV21-1 is assigned pseudogene status. CDR3 length equals 14 residues. The CDR3 DNA is TGTGCCAGCGTCTTTGAGGGGGAGACAGATACGCAGTATTTT. Residues: CASVFEGETDTQYF.